These 25 T cell receptor beta chains originate from one sample sequenced in a study of T-cell memory formation after mild COVID-19. TCRdb used MiXCR to reprocess the 5' RACE reads, holding one entry per CDR3 protein. Here the sample spans 500,000 to 600,000 distinct CDR3 sequences, roughly 18% being singletons. Sequenced material: PBMCs or a T cell subset sorted from them (not recorded which). The receptor source for this set is an adult woman who had mild COVID-19 (a few samples of this study predate the infection). Cell type and time point are not known.

The V call is TRBV4-1, the J call TRBJ2-2, with D possibly TRBD2 on 5 matching bases. Germline V CDR1 and CDR2: MGHRA, YSYEKL. The V end lost 6 bases, the J end lost 1 base, and 15 bases lay between the germline ends. The CDR3 is 16 amino acids. The CDR3 sequence: CASSRGSVLNTGELFF. The CDR3 DNA reads as TGCGCCAGCAGTCGGGGTTCGGTTCTGAACACCGGGGAGCTGTTTTTT.

The sample holds many counts of this clonotype. V gene TRBV30 combines with J gene TRBJ1-1; TRBD1 agrees at 7 bases. This CDR3 is built from 13 residues. Germline CDR1 reads GTSNPN; CDR2 reads SVGIG (reference sequence). Losses at the gene ends were 1 base for V and 6 bases for J; bases not matched to a gene: 5. This CDR3 is CAWSDPGQSEAFF. The CDR3 DNA sequence: TGTGCCTGGAGTGACCCGGGACAGTCTGAAGCTTTCTTT.

This clonotype showed up just once. The chain combines TRBV5-1 with TRBJ1-2; D unclear. Trimming took off 6 bases at V and 9 bases at J, with 18 bases between the two ends. The CDR3 extends over 13 amino acids. Germline V gene data show CDR1 as SGHRS and CDR2 as YFSETQ. Written as DNA, the CDR3 is TGCGCCAGCAACCAACCGGAGGGAGAGAGCTACACCTTC. Its translation is CASNQPEGESYTF.

The V and J genes are TRBV19 and TRBJ2-3; D perhaps matches TRBD2 (6 bases). The CDR3 sequence is 14 residues long. The V end lost 11 bases, the J end lost 2 bases, and 17 bases lay between the germline ends. Germline values: CDR1 LNHDA, CDR2 SQIVND (reference sequence). CDR3 bases: TGTGCCCGGAGCGGGCGCACGGTCACAGATACGCAGTATTTT. As protein: CARSGRTVTDTQYF.

The chain is built from TRBV4-1 and TRBJ2-7; D might be TRBD1 (6 bases). The CDR3 sequence is 13 residues long. Germline V lookup: CDR1 MGHRA, CDR2 YSYEKL. V lost 5 bases and J 5 bases, leaving 13 bases between the germline ends. This CDR3 is CASSNQGKNEQYF. Written as DNA, the CDR3 is TGCGCCAGCAGCAATCAGGGGAAAAACGAGCAGTACTTC.

The gene calls are TRBV7-9 and TRBJ1-4; D possibly corresponds to TRBD1 (6 bases). Germline assignment: CDR1 SEHNR and CDR2 FQNEAQ (reference sequence). The CDR3 spans 14 residues. Trimming removed 1 base at V and 7 bases at J, with 10 bases between. The CDR3 region has the DNA TGTGCCAGCAGCTTAGGACAGGACGGTGAAAAACTGTTTTTT. This translates into CASSLGQDGEKLFF.

This chain connects TRBV27 to TRBJ2-3; D is unresolved. CDR1 is MNHEY, CDR2 SMNVEV, per germline (reference sequence). Trimming left V 5 bases short and J 6 bases short, with 18 bases between. The CDR3 spans 15 residues. DNA for the CDR3: TGTGCCAGCAGTCTTAGCCGATTAAGGATGGATACGCAGTATTTT. This codes for CASSLSRLRMDTQYF.

The genes are TRBV21-1 and TRBJ2-3; the D call TRBD2 from the table was never checked on the DNA. TRBV21-1 is flagged as a pseudogene. The length of the CDR3 is 14 residues. CDR3 DNA: TGTGCCAGCAGCACCAGACTATTCACAGATACGCAGTATTTT. Residues: CASSTRLFTDTQYF.

This chain connects TRBV5-4 to TRBJ2-3, with 9 positions matching TRBD2. The germline gives CDR1 SGHNT, CDR2 YYREEE (reference sequence). The V and J ends lost 0 bases and 2 bases, in that order; junction bases with no gene match: 7. The CDR3 is made up of 17 amino acids. The CDR3 sequence: CASSLGGSGGSTDTQYF. DNA of the CDR3: TGTGCCAGCAGCTTGGGGGGTAGCGGGGGATCCACAGATACGCAGTATTTT. Full variable domain (rest looked up from reference TRBV5-4 and TRBJ2-3): ETGVTQSPTHLIKTRGQQVTLRCSSQSGHNTVSWYQQALGQGPQFIFQYYREEENGRGNFPPRFSGLQFPNYSSELNVNALELDDSALYLCASSLGGSGGSTDTQYFGPGTRLTVL.

This clonotype was counted many times. The V gene is TRBV20-1, the J gene TRBJ2-7; TRBD2 agrees at 10 bases. V gave up 5 bases and J gave up 4 bases; unmatched junction bases: 8. CDR1 is DFQATT, CDR2 SNEGSKA, per germline (reference sequence). This CDR3 has 14 residues. The CDR3 DNA follows: TGCAGTGCTGGCGACAGGACTAGCGGTTACGAGCAGTACTTC. Amino acids: CSAGDRTSGYEQYF.

This clonotype was seen repeatedly, ten times or more. V usage is TRBV5-1 and J usage is TRBJ2-3, with D possibly being TRBD2 (5 bases). Trimming took 5 bases from V and 0 from J, leaving 10 bases between them. This CDR3 has 14 residues. Germline loops: CDR1 SGHRS, CDR2 YFSETQ. The CDR3 DNA follows: TGCGCCAGCAGGGTGCGGACTAGCACAGATACGCAGTATTTT. Translation gives CASRVRTSTDTQYF.

J is TRBJ1-5 and V is TRBV5-1, with 7 bases lining up with TRBD1. Germline values: CDR1 SGHRS, CDR2 YFSETQ. The CDR3 totals 15 residues. The J segment lost 0 bases and the V segment lost 2 bases, leaving 2 bases of the junction unmatched. Here the CDR3 DNA reads TGCGCCAGCAGCTTCGGGACAGATAGCAATCAGCCCCAGCATTTT. It specifies CASSFGTDSNQPQHF.

The chain carries TRBV14 and TRBJ2-1; D not resolved. There are 11 residues in the CDR3. V lost 3 bases and J lost 5, with 2 bases in between. Germline CDR1 SGHDN, CDR2 FVKESK. CDR3 nucleotides: TGTGCCAGCAGCCAGGACAATGAGCAGTTCTTC. Translated, it gives CASSQDNEQFF.

V and J are TRBV7-9 and TRBJ1-2; the match to TRBD1 covers 8 bases. The CDR3 contains 13 residues. CDR1 and CDR2 from the germline V gene are SEHNR and FQNEAQ (reference sequence). V lost 6 bases, J lost 4 bases, and 4 bases stayed unmatched. CDR3 coding DNA: TGTGCCAGCAGACCGGGACAGGCCTATGGCTACACCTTC. Its protein is CASRPGQAYGYTF.

Here the CDR3 reads CASSPSGSQTDTQYF. In DNA form, the CDR3 reads TGTGCCAGCAGCCCTAGCGGGAGCCAGACAGATACGCAGTATTTT. V usage is TRBV4-2 and J usage is TRBJ2-3, with 10 bases that match TRBD2. This CDR3 contains 15 residues. V lost 4 bases and J lost 3; bases outside the gene matches: 4. CDR1 is LGHNA and CDR2 is YNFKEQ in the germline V gene.

V usage is TRBV6-5 and J usage is TRBJ2-1; 9 bases fit TRBD1. The CDR3 is 15 amino acids. CDR1 MNHEY and CDR2 SVGAGI come from the germline V gene. The trim removed 5 bases at V and 8 bases at J, leaving 10 bases unmatched. CDR3 in amino acids: CASSHRDRAQHEQFF. Here the CDR3 DNA reads TGTGCCAGCAGTCACCGGGACAGGGCTCAGCATGAGCAGTTCTTC.

The chain employs TRBV7-2 and TRBJ2-5; 8 bases agree with TRBD2. The V segment lost 4 bases and the J segment 4 bases; nucleotides outside the gene matches: 17. Germline CDR1 is SGHTA and CDR2 is FQGNSA. The CDR3 length is 18 residues. In nucleotides, the CDR3 is TGTGCCAGCAGCTCCTTTCCCCGCAGCGGGACTAGAGGAGAGACCCAGTACTTC. Translated, it gives CASSSFPRSGTRGETQYF.

This clonotype was found a few times. The V and J genes are TRBV7-2 and TRBJ2-6, with TRBD2 identical over 13 bases. The CDR3 covers 18 residues. V lost 6 bases, J lost 1 base, and 6 bases stayed unmatched. Germline lookup yields CDR1 SGHTA and CDR2 FQGNSA. CDR3 residues: CASSRRLAGGSGANVLTF. The DNA of the CDR3 is TGTGCCAGCAGTAGGCGACTAGCGGGAGGATCTGGGGCCAACGTCCTGACTTTC.

There are a few counts of this clonotype. The chain is built from TRBV19 and TRBJ2-7, with D possibly TRBD1 on 7 matching bases. The V gene's germline CDR1 is LNHDA and CDR2 SQIVND (reference sequence). The length of the CDR3 is 13 residues. V lost 7 bases and J lost 4, with 14 bases in between. CDR3 sequence: CASNQGGRYEQYF. In nucleotides, the CDR3 is TGTGCCAGTAATCAGGGGGGTAGGTACGAGCAGTACTTC.

The V call is TRBV4-3, the J call TRBJ2-7, with 12 nucleotides matching TRBD2. Germline V gene data show CDR1 as LGHNA and CDR2 as YSLEER. The CDR3 has 17 residues. The V segment lost 0 bases and the J segment 3 bases; nucleotides outside the gene matches: 6. DNA of the CDR3: TGCGCCAGCAGCCAAGATTCTTCGACTAGCGGGAGCTACGAGCAGTACTTC. It encodes CASSQDSSTSGSYEQYF.

This clonotype showed up just a few times. The rearrangement uses TRBV29-1 and TRBJ2-7; D is uncertain. Deletions cut 5 bases from V and 0 bases from J, with 11 bases between. Germline V gene data show CDR1 as SQVTM and CDR2 as ANQGSEA. The CDR3 extends over 13 amino acids. CDR3 protein: CSVWPGDSYEQYF. In nucleotides, the CDR3 is TGCAGCGTTTGGCCCGGAGACTCCTACGAGCAGTACTTC.

This chain uses TRBV15 with TRBJ2-7; either TRBD1 or TRBD2 may supply D (5 bases each). Germline assignment: CDR1 LNHNV and CDR2 YYDKDF (reference sequence). Trimming removed 3 bases from V and 5 bases from J, with 17 bases in between. This CDR3 is 15 amino acids long. Written as DNA, the CDR3 is TGTGCCACCAGCAGCACTTTGGGACGACACCACGAGCAGTACTTC. This codes for CATSSTLGRHHEQYF.

V and J are TRBV20-1 and TRBJ2-7; TRBD2 matches at 11 bases. This CDR3 contains 16 residues. V lost 3 bases to trimming and J lost 6 bases; unmatched junction nucleotides: 13. CDR1 and CDR2 from the germline V gene are DFQATT and SNEGSKA (reference sequence). The CDR3 spells CSARSQIAGGQGEQYF. The CDR3 coding sequence is TGCAGTGCTAGGTCCCAGATAGCGGGAGGGCAGGGCGAGCAGTACTTC.

This clonotype was counted at least ten times. This chain joins TRBV5-1 and TRBJ2-5; D is undetermined. The ends were cut back, 0 bases at V and 2 bases at J, with 14 bases in the middle. The CDR3 is 16 residues long. Germline values: CDR1 SGHRS, CDR2 YFSETQ. DNA of the CDR3: TGCGCCAGCAGCTTGGTGGGCGGACCACTGCAAGAGACCCAGTACTTC. It specifies CASSLVGGPLQETQYF.

The chain couples TRBV19 to TRBJ1-5; tentatively, D is TRBD1 (5 bases). The CDR3 sequence is 14 residues long. Trimming pared 7 bases from V and 7 bases from J, leaving 17 bases between. CDR1 is LNHDA and CDR2 is SQIVND in the germline V gene (reference sequence). CDR3 region: CASMRGGGGQPQHF. DNA of the CDR3: TGTGCCAGTATGCGAGGAGGCGGGGGGCAGCCCCAGCATTTT.